This TCR beta chain was captured by sequencing in a study of Ad26.COV2.S vaccination and SARS-CoV-2 variants (dated by TCRdb to about 2021). Regarding the study in general: Donors in the vaccine arm were drawn from COV1001, a multicentre, randomized, double-blind, placebo-controlled phase I-IIa trial testing Ad26.COV2.S in healthy adults. Ad26.COV2.S was given intramuscularly at 5x10^10 or 1x10^11 viral particles, as a single shot or as two shots 56 days apart. Sequencing of the TCRbeta repertoire served to evaluate the specificity and breadth of SARS-CoV-2-reactive T cell receptors following Ad26.COV2.S vaccination. A total of 32 samples were included in the TCR-sequenced set, comprising 19 Ad26.COV2.S vaccine recipients, 5 placebo recipients and 8 SARS-CoV-2 convalescent individuals. Trial participants were randomized into five groups of five, in which low-dose or high-dose Ad26.COV2.S was given once or twice, or placebo was given on both occasions. Blinding of investigators to trial group allocation was maintained during experiments and outcome assessment.

Per the publication, the treatment or condition label means: some 20 received Ad26.COV2.S at low or high dose, single or two shots; a few received placebo; per-sample allocation not given. For vaccine and placebo recipients, repertoires were sequenced using samples collected on day 63 after the first injection. Cohort 1b enrolled roughly 25 adults aged 18-55 years at a single site in Boston, USA, between 29 July and 7 August 2020. Ad26.COV2.S consisted of a replication-incompetent adenovirus type 26 vector by which a prefusion-stabilized SARS-CoV-2 spike protein from the original Wuhan strain was expressed. From its cysteine to its phenylalanine, the CDR3 spans 15 amino acids. Just the 45-base CDR3 DNA is kept, in frame starting at base 1. V loses 3 bases at its end and J loses 7 bases; junction bases beyond the gene matches: 11. Taken from the germline V gene (reference sequence), the CDR1 and CDR2 loops are SEHNR and FQNEAQ.

Notes on this clone: The clone's antigen remains unknown. No per-base quality is available; no much larger clone lies one base away.

The full study reports these points: It was noted by the authors that total T cell responses may have been underestimated by the TCR breadth and depth analyses. Spike-specific TCR breadth was higher in Ad26.COV2.S recipients than in placebo recipients (P = 0.0014). The study was not powered to compare responses between vaccine doses or regimens. After vaccination, substantial breadth of spike-specific CD8+ and CD4+ T cell responses was reported. Comparable non-spike TCR breadth was observed between vaccine and placebo recipients, consistent with only spike being contained in the vaccine.

The immunoSEQ Assay was used to sequence TCRbeta CDR3 regions. After extraction, genomic DNA underwent amplification by bias-controlled multiplex PCR, followed by high-throughput sequencing. On the study's bioinformatics: Collapsing and filtering of sequences were performed to quantify the absolute abundance of each unique TCRbeta CDR3 region. T cell fraction was estimated by normalization of TCRbeta template counts to usable DNA, with usable DNA being measured through amplification of reference genes present in all nucleated cells. Repertoire TCRs were annotated as SARS-CoV-2-specific by exact matching of V gene, CDR3 amino acid sequence and J gene to a known reactive TCR set. The reference SARS-CoV-2 TCR set was obtained from MIRA and was filtered for enrichment in COVID-19-positive ImmuneCODE repertoires, whereby public or cross-reactive TCRs were removed. Based on the MIRA antigens, annotated TCRs were further analysed at the level of specific ORF or position within ORF. Depth was the summed frequency of annotated unique rearrangements, while breadth was defined as annotated unique rearrangements over total unique productive rearrangements. Two-sided Wilcoxon rank-sum tests were applied when comparing TCR breadth between groups. Entries here come from immuneACCESS through TCRdb and include only in-frame sequences with V and J called. Some clones fail to appear in such tables; in the studies checked, an unresolved V gene covers under half of the shortfall, and the cause of the remainder is unknown. That table is the source of V, J and clone size, and D and trimming were worked out from the DNA. This sample gives about 400,000 clones in total; 83% of them show up just once. Clones ranked in the top ten supply 7.4% of the sample.

The sample here was peripheral blood, taken in a trial of Ad26.COV2.S vaccine versus placebo. The TCR was taken from a person between 18 and 65 years old who received the Ad26.COV2.S COVID-19 vaccine or a placebo. The rearrangement combines TRBV7-9 with TRBJ2-7; 8 bases in the middle match TRBD1. The bases read TGTGCCAGCAGCTTCTTGAGGGACAGGACGCAAGAGCAGTACTTC. The encoded protein is CASSFLRDRTQEQYF.